Shown below are 10 T cell receptor beta chains from a single sample sequenced in a study of blood T cell repertoires in COVID-19. Profiled with immunoSEQ multiplex PCR; TCRdb holds only in-frame clones, not every one. The table lists about 300,000 clones, 86% of them singletons. Sequenced material: PBMCs or T cells enriched from blood (not recorded which). The receptors were gathered from a woman aged 18-35 years who had recovered from COVID-19.

This chain uses TRBV29-1 with TRBJ1-4, with a weak D call TRBD1 (6 bases). Germline-derived CDR1 and CDR2 are SQVTM and ANQGSEA. The CDR3 extends over 13 amino acids. V was shortened by 5 bases and J by 4 bases, with 11 bases between the two germline ends. The CDR3 loop is CSVPGVGNEKLFF. CDR3 coding DNA: TGCAGCGTTCCAGGGGTGGGTAATGAAAAACTGTTTTTT.

This rearrangement joins TRBV28 to TRBJ2-1; 7 positions agree with TRBD1. Trimming removed 5 bases from V and 12 bases from J; junction bases left unmatched: 4. The V gene's germline CDR1 is MDHEN and CDR2 SYDVKM. The CDR3 consists of 11 residues. In DNA, the CDR3 is TGTGCCAGCAGTCGACAGGGAAGGCAGTTCTTC. This sequence encodes CASSRQGRQFF.

This chain uses TRBV30 with TRBJ2-2, with a possible D match to TRBD2 (7 bases). Germline V gives CDR1 GTSNPN, CDR2 SVGIG (reference sequence). V was trimmed by 2 bases and J by 6 bases, leaving 10 bases between them. This CDR3 contains 13 residues. For the CDR3, the DNA is TGTGCCTGGAGTCGGGGGGCTGCCGGGGAGCTGTTTTTT. Its protein product is CAWSRGAAGELFF.

This chain uses TRBV4-1 with TRBJ2-3, with D possibly matching TRBD2 (6 bases). This CDR3 has 16 residues. Germline CDR1 MGHRA, CDR2 YSYEKL. V was clipped by 1 base and J by 5 bases, with 16 bases between them. For the CDR3, the DNA is TGCGCCAGCAGCCAAGGAATAGCGGAGGGCCGAGATACGCAGTATTTT. It is translated as CASSQGIAEGRDTQYF.

The V gene is TRBV19, the J gene TRBJ1-1, with TRBD1 as a possible D gene (5 bases). Per germline, CDR1 LNHDA and CDR2 SQIVND (reference sequence). The V and J ends lost 6 bases and 4 bases respectively, with 12 bases between them. The CDR3 sequence is 13 residues long. This CDR3 is CASSPLGGTEAFF. CDR3 coding DNA: TGTGCCAGTAGCCCCCTCGGGGGCACTGAAGCTTTCTTT.

CDR3: CASSSPFYEQFF. The CDR3 DNA reads TGTGCCAGCAGCAGCCCCTTTTATGAGCAGTTCTTC. The gene calls are TRBV5-4 and TRBJ2-1; no firm D call. V lost 4 bases and J 8 bases, leaving 10 bases between the germline ends. This CDR3 is built from 12 residues. CDR1 and CDR2 (germline): SGHNT, YYREEE (reference sequence).

The chain recombines TRBV19 with TRBJ2-1; 7 bases map to TRBD2. V lost 3 bases, J lost 4 bases, and 6 bases stayed unmatched. The CDR3 is 15 residues long. Germline CDR1 and CDR2: LNHDA and SQIVND (reference sequence). CDR3: CASSIGLAVYNEQFF. The DNA of the CDR3 is TGTGCCAGTAGTATTGGGCTAGCGGTTTACAATGAGCAGTTCTTC.

The chain couples TRBV7-9 to TRBJ1-2; TRBD1 matches at 8 bases. This CDR3 is 12 amino acids long. The J segment lost 14 bases and the V segment lost 0 bases, leaving 5 bases of the junction unmatched. Germline CDR1 is SEHNR and CDR2 is FQNEAQ (reference sequence). The CDR3 here is CASSLAQGAETF. CDR3 in DNA: TGTGCCAGCAGCTTAGCTCAGGGGGCTGAGACCTTC.

The table lists this clone with a count of one. This chain uses TRBV24-1 with TRBJ1-4; D gene unclear. From germline, CDR1 is KGHDR and CDR2 SFDVKD. The CDR3 sequence is 12 residues long. V shed 2 bases and J shed 14 bases, with 11 bases lying between them. CDR3 nucleotide sequence: TGTGCCACCAGTGATTGGGAGGGTAGCCTGTTTTTT. It codes for CATSDWEGSLFF.

This clone was seen more than once but under ten times. The chain carries TRBV11-1 and TRBJ2-3, with 8 bases lining up with TRBD2. The V segment lost 1 base and the J segment 5 bases; nucleotides outside the gene matches: 5. This CDR3 region has 15 residues. The germline gives CDR1 SGHAT, CDR2 FQDESV (reference sequence). CDR3 protein: CASSLVLAGGDTQYF. The CDR3 DNA reads TGTGCCAGCAGCTTAGTACTTGCGGGGGGAGATACGCAGTATTTT.